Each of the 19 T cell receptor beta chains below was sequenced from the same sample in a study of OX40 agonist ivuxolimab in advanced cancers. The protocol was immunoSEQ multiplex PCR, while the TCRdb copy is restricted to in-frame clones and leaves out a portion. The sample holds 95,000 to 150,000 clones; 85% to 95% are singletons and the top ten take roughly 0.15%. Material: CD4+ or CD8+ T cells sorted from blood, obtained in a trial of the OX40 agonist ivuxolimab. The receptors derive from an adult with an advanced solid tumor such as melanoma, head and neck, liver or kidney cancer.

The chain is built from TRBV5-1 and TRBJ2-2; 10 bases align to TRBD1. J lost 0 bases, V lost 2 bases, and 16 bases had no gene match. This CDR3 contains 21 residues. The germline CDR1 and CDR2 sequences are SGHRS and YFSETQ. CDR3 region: CASSFMERGQGKLANTGELFF. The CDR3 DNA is TGCGCCAGCAGCTTTATGGAGAGGGGACAGGGGAAATTGGCGAACACCGGGGAGCTGTTTTTT.

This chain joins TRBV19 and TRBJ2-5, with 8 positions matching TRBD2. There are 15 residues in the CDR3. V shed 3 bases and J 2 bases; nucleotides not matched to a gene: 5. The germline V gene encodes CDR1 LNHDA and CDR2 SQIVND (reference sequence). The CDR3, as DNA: TGTGCCAGTAGTATGGGGCGGGGGGTGCAAGAGACCCAGTACTTC. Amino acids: CASSMGRGVQETQYF. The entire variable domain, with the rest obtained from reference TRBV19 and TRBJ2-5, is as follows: DGGITQSPKYLFRKEGQNVTLSCEQNLNHDAMYWYRQDPGQGLRLIYYSQIVNDFQKGDIAEGYSVSREKKESFPLTVTSAQKNPTAFYLCASSMGRGVQETQYFGPGTRLLVL.

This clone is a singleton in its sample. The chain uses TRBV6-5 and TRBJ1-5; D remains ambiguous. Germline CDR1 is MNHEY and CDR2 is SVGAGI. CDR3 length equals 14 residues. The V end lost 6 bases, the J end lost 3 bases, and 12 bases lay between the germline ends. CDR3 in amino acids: CASSLDGANQPQHF. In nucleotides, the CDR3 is TGTGCCAGCAGCCTGGACGGAGCCAATCAGCCCCAGCATTTT.

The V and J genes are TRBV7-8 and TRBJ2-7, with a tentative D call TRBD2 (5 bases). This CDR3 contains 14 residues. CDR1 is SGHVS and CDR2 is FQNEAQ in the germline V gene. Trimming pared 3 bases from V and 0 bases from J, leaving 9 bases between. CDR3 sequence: CASSFRRHSYEQYF. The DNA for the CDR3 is TGTGCCAGCAGCTTTCGGAGGCACTCCTACGAGCAGTACTTC.

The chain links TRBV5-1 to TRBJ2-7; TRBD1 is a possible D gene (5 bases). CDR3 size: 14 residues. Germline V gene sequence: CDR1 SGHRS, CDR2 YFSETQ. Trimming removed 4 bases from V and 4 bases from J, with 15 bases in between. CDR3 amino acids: CASSPLDMIYEQYF. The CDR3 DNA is TGCGCCAGCAGCCCCCTGGACATGATTTACGAGCAGTACTTC.

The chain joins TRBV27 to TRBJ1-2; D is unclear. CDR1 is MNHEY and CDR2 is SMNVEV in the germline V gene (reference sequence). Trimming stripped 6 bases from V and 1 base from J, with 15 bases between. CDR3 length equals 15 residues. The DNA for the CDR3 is TGTGCCAGCAGCCCATTGGGGAGATATAACTATGGCTACACCTTC. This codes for CASSPLGRYNYGYTF.

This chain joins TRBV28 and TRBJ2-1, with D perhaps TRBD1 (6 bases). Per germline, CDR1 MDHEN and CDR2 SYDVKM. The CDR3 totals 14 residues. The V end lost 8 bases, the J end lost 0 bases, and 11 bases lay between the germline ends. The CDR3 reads CASLDRGSYNEQFF. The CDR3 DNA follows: TGTGCCAGCCTGGACAGAGGCTCCTACAATGAGCAGTTCTTC.

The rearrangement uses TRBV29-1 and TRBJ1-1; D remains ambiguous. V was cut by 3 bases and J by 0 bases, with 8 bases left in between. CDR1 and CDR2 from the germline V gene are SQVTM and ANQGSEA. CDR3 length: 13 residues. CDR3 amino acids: CSVEGLMNTEAFF. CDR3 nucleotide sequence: TGCAGCGTTGAGGGTCTGATGAACACTGAAGCTTTCTTT.

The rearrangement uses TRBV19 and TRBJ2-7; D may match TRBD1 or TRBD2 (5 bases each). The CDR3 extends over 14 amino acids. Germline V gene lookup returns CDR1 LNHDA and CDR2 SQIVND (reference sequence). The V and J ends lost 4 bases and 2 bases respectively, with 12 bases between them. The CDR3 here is CASSTRDGTYEQYF. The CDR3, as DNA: TGTGCCAGTAGTACCCGGGACGGGACCTACGAGCAGTACTTC.

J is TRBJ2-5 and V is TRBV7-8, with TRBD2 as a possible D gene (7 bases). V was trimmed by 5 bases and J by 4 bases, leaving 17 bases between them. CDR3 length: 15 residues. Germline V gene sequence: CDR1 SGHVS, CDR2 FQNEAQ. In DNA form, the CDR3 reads TGTGCCAGCAGCCCAAGGGGGGGGAGGCGAGAGACCCAGTACTTC. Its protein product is CASSPRGGRRETQYF.

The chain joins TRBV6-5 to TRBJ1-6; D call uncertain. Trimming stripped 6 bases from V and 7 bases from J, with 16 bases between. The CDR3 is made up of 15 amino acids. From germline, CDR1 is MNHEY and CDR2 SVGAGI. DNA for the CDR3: TGTGCCAGCAGAAAGGAAGGTGCGAGAAATTCACCCCTCCACTTT. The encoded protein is CASRKEGARNSPLHF.

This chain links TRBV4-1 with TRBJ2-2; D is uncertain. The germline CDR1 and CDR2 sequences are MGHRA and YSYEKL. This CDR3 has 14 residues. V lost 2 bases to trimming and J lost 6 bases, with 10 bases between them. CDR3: CASSQQSEAGELFF. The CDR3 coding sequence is TGCGCCAGCAGCCAACAATCAGAGGCCGGGGAGCTGTTTTTT.

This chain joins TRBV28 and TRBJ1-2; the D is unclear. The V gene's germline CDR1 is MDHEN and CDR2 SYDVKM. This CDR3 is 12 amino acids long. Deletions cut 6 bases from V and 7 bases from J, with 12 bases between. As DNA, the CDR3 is TGTGCCAGCAGCCTGTACCCGGTTGGCTACACCTTC. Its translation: CASSLYPVGYTF.

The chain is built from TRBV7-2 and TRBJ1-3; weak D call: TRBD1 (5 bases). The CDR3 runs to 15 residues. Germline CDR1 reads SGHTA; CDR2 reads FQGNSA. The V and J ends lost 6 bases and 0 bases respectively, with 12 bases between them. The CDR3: CASRQGSNSGNTIYF. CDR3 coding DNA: TGTGCCAGCAGGCAGGGTTCGAACTCTGGAAACACCATATATTTT. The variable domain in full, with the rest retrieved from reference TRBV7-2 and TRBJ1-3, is GAGVSQSPSNKVTEKGKDVELRCDPISGHTALYWYRQSLGQGLEFLIYFQGNSAPDKSGLPSDRFSAERTGGSVSTLTIQRTQQEDSAVYLCASRQGSNSGNTIYFGEGSWLTVV.

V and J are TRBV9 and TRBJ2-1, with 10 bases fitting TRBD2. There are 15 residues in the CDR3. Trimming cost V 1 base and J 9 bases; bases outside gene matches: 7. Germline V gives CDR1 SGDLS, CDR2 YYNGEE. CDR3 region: CASSVTLAGVSEQFF. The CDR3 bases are TGTGCCAGCAGCGTAACCCTAGCGGGAGTTAGTGAGCAGTTCTTC.

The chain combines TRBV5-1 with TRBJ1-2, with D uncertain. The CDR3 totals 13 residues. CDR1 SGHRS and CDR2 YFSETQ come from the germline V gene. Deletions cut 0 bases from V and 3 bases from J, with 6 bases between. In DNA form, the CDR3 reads TGCGCCAGCAGCTTGGGGACGGACTATGGCTACACCTTC. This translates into CASSLGTDYGYTF.

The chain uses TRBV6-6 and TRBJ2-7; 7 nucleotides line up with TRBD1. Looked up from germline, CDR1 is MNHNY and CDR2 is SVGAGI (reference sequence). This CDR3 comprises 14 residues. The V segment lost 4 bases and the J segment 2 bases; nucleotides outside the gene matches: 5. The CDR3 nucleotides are TGTGCCAGCAGTTCCGGGACAGTCCCCTACGAGCAGTACTTC. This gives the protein CASSSGTVPYEQYF.

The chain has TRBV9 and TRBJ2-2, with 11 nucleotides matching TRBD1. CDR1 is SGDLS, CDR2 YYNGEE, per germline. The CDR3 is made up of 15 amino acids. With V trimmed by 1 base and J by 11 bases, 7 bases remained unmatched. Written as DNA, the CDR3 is TGTGCCAGCAGCGTATTTTCCGGGACAGGGGGAGAGCTGTTTTTT. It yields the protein CASSVFSGTGGELFF.

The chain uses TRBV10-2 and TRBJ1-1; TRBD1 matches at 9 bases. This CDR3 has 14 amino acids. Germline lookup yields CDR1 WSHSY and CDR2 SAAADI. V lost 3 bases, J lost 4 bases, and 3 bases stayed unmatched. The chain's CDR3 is CASSETTGGTEAFF. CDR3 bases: TGCGCCAGCAGTGAAACGACAGGGGGCACTGAAGCTTTCTTT.